This T cell receptor beta chain was profiled in a study of cytomegalovirus exposure and HLA in healthy donors. Germline values: CDR1 SQVTM, CDR2 ANQGSEA. This CDR3 is built from 12 residues. Trimming cost V 4 bases and J 1 base, with 8 bases left between them. It was with 60 Vbeta and 13 Jbeta primers that the PCR ran. The assay was immunoSEQ multiplex PCR, and TCRdb's table has in-frame clones only and misses some. The repertoire includes under 200,000 clones, around 88% of them detected once, and around 0.3% sits in the top ten. The sample was PBMCs. The V gene is TRBV29-1, the J gene TRBJ2-7, with D maybe TRBD2 (6 bases). The receptor's source is a woman in her twenties or thirties in good health and CMV-seronegative. The CDR3, as DNA: TGCAGCGTTGGGGGGACTTCCTACGAGCAGTACTTC. Translated: CSVGGTSYEQYF.